This T cell receptor (beta chain) was found in a study of response to subunit inactivated influenza vaccine. Study results and caveats: Every seasonal influenza vaccination brings in few new T cells, the authors suggested.

This clonotype came up a few times. Antigen: not known. Trimming took 6 bases from V and 10 from J; bases not matched to a gene: 3. The germline V gene has CDR1 DFQATT and CDR2 SNEGSKA (reference sequence). The CDR3 loop spans 11 amino acids. TCRdb reanalysed the RT-PCR reads using MiXCR and keeps one entry per CDR3 protein. The repertoire holds about 780,000 distinct CDR3 sequences, roughly 20% seen once, with about 11% in the top ten. The sequence came from a man between 45 and 60 years old who received an inactivated influenza vaccine. The rearrangement joins TRBV20-1 to TRBJ2-1, with TRBD2 matching over 10 bases. Sequenced material: PBMCs from blood, taken approximately 5 days after vaccination. This CDR3 reads CSAPGLAEQFF. CDR3 bases: TGCAGTGCCCCGGGACTAGCGGAGCAGTTCTTC.